This T cell receptor beta chain was recorded in a study of blood T cell repertoires in COVID-19. Among Cohort 3 donors, those recovered had two negative PCRs, clearance, or symptom resolution. CDR3 length equals 18 residues. CDR1 is MRHNA, CDR2 SNTAGT, per germline. V shed 0 bases, J shed 5 bases, and the junction held 11 bases outside the gene matches. Original handling: By means of reference gene primer amplification, nucleated cell counts were estimated. Libraries were prepared by immunoSEQ multiplex PCR; TCRdb keeps only in-frame clonotypes and omits some of them. V and J calls and clone size are given by that table; D and trimming were obtained from the DNA. Of 300,000 to 350,000 clones detected, roughly 88% appear once; the ten largest clones hold roughly 2.2%.

Sequencing used PBMCs or T cells enriched from blood (not recorded which). This TCR came from a man aged 30 to 39 who had recovered from COVID-19. The V call is TRBV6-4, the J call TRBJ1-5, with TRBD1 identical over 9 bases. CDR3 region: CASSDSTGRGTGYQPQHF. In DNA form, the CDR3 reads TGTGCCAGCAGTGACTCGACGGGCCGAGGGACAGGGTATCAGCCCCAGCATTTT.